The 10 T cell receptor beta chains presented below share a single source sample, sequenced in a study of vaccination and CD4 T cells after COVID-19. Treatment given: 10-day PBMC culture with coronavirus spike peptide pools or control peptides (ViraFEST assay). Researchers used the Oncomine TCR Beta short-read assay to sequence DNA from cultured CD4+ T cells. Each CDR3 protein is one row after TCRdb ran MiXCR on the PCR reads. The sample has 9,100 or so distinct CDR3 sequences, approximately 51% seen once. Which antigens these TCRs recognize remains unknown. Sequenced material: CD4+ T cells from blood, cultured in vitro. These TCRs come from a human donor who had recovered from COVID-19.

The V and J genes are TRBV6-5 and TRBJ2-5; the match to TRBD1 covers 9 bases. CDR3 length: 15 residues. The V gene's germline CDR1 is MNHEY and CDR2 SVGAGI. V gave up 4 bases and J gave up 5 bases; unmatched junction bases: 8. For the CDR3, the DNA is TGTGCCAGCAGTTCCGCAACAGGGGGCGGGGAGACCCAGTACTTC. Protein product: CASSSATGGGETQYF.

V is TRBV7-9 and J is TRBJ2-7; no definite D call. From germline, CDR1 is SEHNR and CDR2 FQNEAQ (reference sequence). V was cut by 5 bases and J by 1 base, with 12 bases left in between. The CDR3 has 14 amino acids. Here the CDR3 reads CASSTSDKSYEQYF. The CDR3 bases are TGTGCCAGCAGCACCAGCGACAAGTCCTACGAGCAGTACTTC.

V usage is TRBV19 and J usage is TRBJ1-2; 9 bases agree with TRBD1. CDR1 is LNHDA, CDR2 SQIVND, per germline (reference sequence). CDR3 length: 16 residues. Trimming removed 4 bases from V and 0 bases from J; junction bases left unmatched: 6. CDR3 protein: CASSTGTGLANYGYTF. The CDR3 DNA reads TGTGCCAGTAGTACCGGGACAGGGTTGGCTAACTATGGCTACACCTTC. The full variable domain, its missing parts supplied by reference TRBV19 and TRBJ1-2, is DGGITQSPKYLFRKEGQNVTLSCEQNLNHDAMYWYRQDPGQGLRLIYYSQIVNDFQKGDIAEGYSVSREKKESFPLTVTSAQKNPTAFYLCASSTGTGLANYGYTFGSGTRLTVV.

The chain couples TRBV6-5 to TRBJ1-1, with D uncertain. CDR3 length: 17 amino acids. The germline V gene encodes CDR1 MNHEY and CDR2 SVGAGI. With 2 bases removed from V and 3 bases from J, the gap between germline ends came to 19 bases. In DNA, the CDR3 is TGTGCCAGCAGTTACGGCAGGCCGATATTGAAAGACACTGAAGCTTTCTTT. As protein: CASSYGRPILKDTEAFF.

This clonotype was recorded a few times. This chain uses TRBV6-1 with TRBJ2-7; D is uncertain. The V gene lost 5 bases and the J gene lost 2 bases, with 4 bases spanning the gap. Germline V gene lookup returns CDR1 MNHNS and CDR2 SASEGT. The CDR3 totals 11 residues. The CDR3 sequence: CASSLPYEQYF. The CDR3 nucleotides read TGTGCCAGCAGTCTCCCCTACGAGCAGTACTTC.

V gene TRBV20-1 combines with J gene TRBJ1-3; D might be TRBD1 (5 bases). This CDR3 has 14 amino acids. CDR1 and CDR2 (germline): DFQATT, SNEGSKA (reference sequence). V gave up 3 bases and J gave up 1 base, with 10 bases separating them. The CDR3 bases are TGCAGTGCTAGTGACCAGGGATCTGGAAACACCATATATTTT. Encoded protein: CSASDQGSGNTIYF.

This clonotype has just a few counts. The chain links TRBV24-1 to TRBJ1-2, with unresolved D. The V gene's germline CDR1 is KGHDR and CDR2 SFDVKD. The V end lost 2 bases, the J end lost 6 bases, and 9 bases lay between the germline ends. The CDR3 is 13 amino acids. CDR3 nucleotide sequence: TGTGCCACCAGTGATTCCCAATCGAATGGCTACACCTTC. Translated: CATSDSQSNGYTF.

The chain has TRBV20-1 and TRBJ2-5; 11 nucleotides line up with TRBD2. The CDR3 length is 14 residues. CDR1 and CDR2 (germline): DFQATT, SNEGSKA (reference sequence). The J segment lost 0 bases and the V segment lost 7 bases, leaving 4 bases of the junction unmatched. CDR3 sequence: CSVAGGQYQETQYF. The CDR3 DNA is TGCAGTGTAGCGGGAGGGCAGTACCAAGAGACCCAGTACTTC.

This clonotype showed up just a few times. V is TRBV27 and J is TRBJ1-5; 7 nucleotides agree with TRBD1. The V gene's germline CDR1 is MNHEY and CDR2 SMNVEV (reference sequence). V was pared by 4 bases and J by 4 bases, with 10 bases of the junction left unmatched. There are 16 residues in the CDR3. This CDR3 reads CASSSSTGWVNQPQHF. The CDR3 DNA reads as TGTGCCAGCAGTTCCTCGACAGGGTGGGTAAATCAGCCCCAGCATTTT.

The chain joins TRBV12-3 or TRBV12-4 to TRBJ2-7, with D tentatively TRBD2 (6 bases). Trimming pared 6 bases from V and 7 bases from J, leaving 16 bases between. The CDR3 totals 13 residues. The CDR3 loop reads CASRPGSAGEQYF. Written as DNA, the CDR3 is TGTGCCAGCAGGCCTGGGTCGGCGGGGGAGCAGTACTTC.